Each of the 24 T cell receptor beta chains below was sequenced from the same sample in a study of spatial heterogeneity in lung cancer. Time point defined: sample taken at primary tumor resection. Whole RNA, which was extracted from tumor, nontumor lung tissue or frozen PBMC, was sequenced without any cell sorting. In TCRdb, the 5' RACE reads were re-called with MiXCR into one record per CDR3 protein. This table has approximately 3,000 distinct CDR3 sequences, around 12% appearing once. Source: normal lung tissue next to the tumor, taken at surgery. The origin of the receptors is a male donor with early-stage non-small cell lung cancer.

This clonotype was recorded at least ten times. The DNA for the CDR3 is TGCGCCAGCAGACCGACAGGCGATAGCAATCAGCCCCAGCATTTT. Protein sequence: CASRPTGDSNQPQHF. V usage is TRBV5-1 and J usage is TRBJ1-5; D is perhaps TRBD1 (6 bases). In germline, CDR1 is SGHRS, CDR2 YFSETQ. V was clipped by 5 bases and J by 0 bases, with 12 bases between them. This CDR3 comprises 15 residues.

In this sample, this clonotype is medium-sized. This sequence joins TRBV6-2 or TRBV6-3 and TRBJ2-2; 10 nucleotides line up with TRBD2. CDR3 length equals 21 residues. Germline CDR1 and CDR2: MNHEY and SVGEGT. With 6 bases clipped from V and 0 bases from J, the junction kept 19 bases outside the gene matches. CDR3 coding DNA: TGTGCCAGCAGACCCCGCTCGGGGATAGCGGGAGGCCCCCCGAACACCGGGGAGCTGTTTTTT. The encoded protein is CASRPRSGIAGGPPNTGELFF.

At least ten counts were recorded for this clonotype. V and J are TRBV28 and TRBJ2-7, with TRBD2 identical over 9 bases. Per germline, CDR1 MDHEN and CDR2 SYDVKM. This CDR3 has 13 amino acids. V shed 8 bases, J shed 1 base, and the junction held 3 bases outside the gene matches. This chain's CDR3 is CASGTSPSYEQYF. In nucleotides, the CDR3 is TGTGCCAGCGGGACTAGCCCTTCCTACGAGCAGTACTTC.

This clonotype is categorized as medium-sized. This rearrangement joins TRBV9 to TRBJ2-3; 7 nucleotides match TRBD1. CDR1 and CDR2 from the germline V gene are SGDLS and YYNGEE. There are 18 residues in the CDR3. Trimming removed 3 bases from V and 3 bases from J; junction bases left unmatched: 16. The CDR3 reads CASSASTGTAVWTDTQYF. The CDR3 DNA reads TGTGCCAGCAGCGCAAGTACCGGGACAGCAGTTTGGACAGATACGCAGTATTTT.

In its sample, this clonotype ranks as medium-sized. This chain connects TRBV20-1 to TRBJ2-3; 12 nucleotides line up with TRBD2. The ends lost 5 bases at V and 4 bases at J; junction bases unmatched: 4. Germline CDR1 and CDR2: DFQATT and SNEGSKA (reference sequence). CDR3 length: 14 amino acids. The CDR3: CSAQTSGSADTQYF. The DNA of the CDR3 is TGCAGTGCTCAGACTAGCGGGAGTGCAGATACGCAGTATTTT.

By sample share, this clonotype is medium-sized. The rearrangement links TRBV24-1 to TRBJ2-5, with 7 positions matching TRBD2. In germline, CDR1 is KGHDR, CDR2 SFDVKD. The trim removed 5 bases at V and 0 bases at J, leaving 2 bases unmatched. CDR3 size: 14 residues. CDR3 DNA: TGTGCCACCAGTGCTGCGGGAGACCAAGAGACCCAGTACTTC. Protein sequence: CATSAAGDQETQYF.

This clonotype was seen at least ten times. V usage is TRBV12-3 or TRBV12-4 and J usage is TRBJ2-1; TRBD2 matches 8 bases. The V segment lost 2 bases and the J segment 8 bases; nucleotides outside the gene matches: 8. This CDR3 is 15 amino acids long. In DNA, the CDR3 is TGTGCCAGCAGTTTATTGGGACTAGTTTCTGATGAGCAGTTCTTC. Translated, it gives CASSLLGLVSDEQFF.

The J gene is TRBJ2-1, the V gene TRBV4-1; 9 nucleotides match TRBD2. The CDR3 loop spans 15 amino acids. From germline, CDR1 is MGHRA and CDR2 YSYEKL. V dropped 4 bases and J dropped 6; count of bases not matched to a gene: 7. The DNA of the CDR3 is TGCGCCAGCAGCCGCCGGACTAGCGAGAGCAATGAGCAGTTCTTC. Amino acids: CASSRRTSESNEQFF.

This clonotype was detected ten times or more. The rearrangement links TRBV20-1 to TRBJ1-4; possible D gene TRBD1, 5 bases. Germline V gene data show CDR1 as DFQATT and CDR2 as SNEGSKA (reference sequence). V gave up 3 bases and J gave up 5 bases, with 10 bases separating them. This CDR3 is 13 amino acids long. This CDR3 is CSASFRVNEKLFF. In DNA, the CDR3 is TGCAGTGCTAGTTTCAGGGTAAATGAAAAACTGTTTTTT.

This sequence joins TRBV29-1 and TRBJ2-1; 11 bases align to TRBD2. CDR1 and CDR2 from the germline V gene are SQVTM and ANQGSEA. Germline trimming cut 7 bases from V and 9 bases from J; bases unmatched to any gene: 11. CDR3 size: 14 residues. The CDR3 loop reads CSARPTSGITEQFF. In DNA form, the CDR3 reads TGCAGCGCCCGACCGACTAGCGGGATTACTGAGCAGTTCTTC.

In this sample, this clonotype turned up many times. The rearrangement joins TRBV28 to TRBJ1-4, with D possibly being TRBD1 (5 bases). Per germline, CDR1 MDHEN and CDR2 SYDVKM. The CDR3 sequence is 17 residues long. Trimming stripped 4 bases from V and 0 bases from J, with 15 bases between. The CDR3 protein is CASSSDWGGATNEKLFF. In nucleotides, the CDR3 is TGTGCCAGCAGTTCAGACTGGGGAGGGGCAACTAATGAAAAACTGTTTTTT.

This clonotype was counted ten times or more. The rearrangement links TRBV5-4 to TRBJ2-7; D is perhaps TRBD1 or TRBD2 (5 bases each). CDR1 is SGHNT, CDR2 YYREEE, per germline (reference sequence). Trimming left V 2 bases short and J 2 bases short, with 8 bases between. This CDR3 has 13 amino acids. Written as DNA, the CDR3 is TGTGCCAGCAGCTTTGAGGGGCCCTACGAGCAGTACTTC. Protein sequence: CASSFEGPYEQYF.

Many counts were recorded for this clonotype. The chain recombines TRBV7-9 with TRBJ2-3, with a possible D match to TRBD2 (6 bases). V shed 5 bases and J shed 3 bases, with 12 bases lying between them. The CDR3 loop spans 14 amino acids. Germline V gene lookup returns CDR1 SEHNR and CDR2 FQNEAQ (reference sequence). The CDR3 here is CASSRGTYTDTQYF. The DNA for the CDR3 is TGTGCCAGCAGCCGCGGGACTTATACAGATACGCAGTATTTT.

This clonotype qualifies as medium-sized. This chain joins TRBV28 and TRBJ2-1; D uncertain. V was clipped by 3 bases and J by 6 bases, with 12 bases between them. The CDR3 consists of 14 residues. Germline values: CDR1 MDHEN, CDR2 SYDVKM. CDR3 in amino acids: CASSFQSESNEQFF. CDR3 sequence (DNA): TGTGCCAGCAGTTTCCAATCCGAAAGCAATGAGCAGTTCTTC.

This clonotype showed up many times. This chain uses TRBV11-3 with TRBJ2-1; a weak D match, TRBD2 (5 bases). The CDR3 covers 13 residues. V was cut by 5 bases and J by 5 bases, with 10 bases left in between. Germline V gives CDR1 SGHNT, CDR2 YENEEA. The CDR3 reads CASSPRGDNEQFF. The CDR3 DNA reads TGTGCCAGCAGCCCCCGGGGTGACAATGAGCAGTTCTTC.

The sample holds many counts of this clonotype. The V gene is TRBV20-1, the J gene TRBJ2-1; TRBD2 agrees at 15 bases. Germline loops: CDR1 DFQATT, CDR2 SNEGSKA (reference sequence). The CDR3 spans 20 residues. After removal of 1 base from V and 2 bases from J, the junction contained 12 bases not matched to a gene. CDR3 in amino acids: CSARGFHRGLAGGAYNEQFF. The CDR3 DNA is TGCAGTGCTAGAGGTTTCCACAGGGGACTAGCGGGAGGCGCCTACAATGAGCAGTTCTTC.

The chain uses TRBV30 and TRBJ2-5; D uncertain. This CDR3 contains 13 residues. The V gene's germline CDR1 is GTSNPN and CDR2 SVGIG (reference sequence). Trimming cost V 0 bases and J 1 base, with 6 bases left between them. The CDR3 nucleotides read TGTGCCTGGAGTGTAAGGTCCCAAGAGACCCAGTACTTC. Its translation is CAWSVRSQETQYF.

This clonotype is medium-sized (0.01 to 0.1%) within its sample. The gene calls are TRBV12-3 or TRBV12-4 and TRBJ1-2, with D unresolved. V was clipped by 5 bases and J by 5 bases, with 9 bases between them. This CDR3 has 12 amino acids. CDR3 nucleotides: TGTGCCAGCAGTCCCGACGGATATGGCTACACCTTC. Amino acids: CASSPDGYGYTF.

In its sample, this clonotype is medium-sized. V usage is TRBV9 and J usage is TRBJ1-1; D uncertain. Trimming removed 0 bases at V and 5 bases at J, with 11 bases between. Per the germline V gene, CDR1 is SGDLS and CDR2 is YYNGEE. This CDR3 comprises 14 residues. CDR3 nucleotides: TGTGCCAGCAGCGTAGGCGGGGTCAGGACTGAAGCTTTCTTT. This translates into CASSVGGVRTEAFF.

This clonotype showed up many times. The chain links TRBV24-1 to TRBJ2-1, with TRBD1 identical over 8 bases. V shed 2 bases, J shed 5 bases, and the junction held 7 bases outside the gene matches. Germline V gene sequence: CDR1 KGHDR, CDR2 SFDVKD. The CDR3 covers 16 residues. CDR3 sequence: CATSDSRTGGDNEQFF. The CDR3 coding sequence is TGTGCCACCAGTGATTCGAGAACAGGGGGTGACAATGAGCAGTTCTTC.

In its sample, this clonotype ranks as medium-sized. This chain uses TRBV7-2 with TRBJ2-5, with D perhaps TRBD1 (5 bases). The V and J ends lost 1 base and 3 bases respectively, with 12 bases between them. CDR1 SGHTA and CDR2 FQGNSA come from the germline V gene. The CDR3 has 15 amino acids. CDR3 sequence reads: CASSLDPGPEETQYF. The CDR3 nucleotides are TGTGCCAGCAGCTTAGACCCAGGGCCCGAAGAGACCCAGTACTTC.

By share, this clonotype ranks as medium-sized. The rearrangement uses TRBV30 and TRBJ1-4; D unclear. Germline V gives CDR1 GTSNPN, CDR2 SVGIG (reference sequence). V gave up 0 bases and J gave up 7 bases, with 12 bases separating them. The CDR3 runs to 14 residues. CDR3: CAWSVLGFGEKLFF. As DNA, the CDR3 is TGTGCCTGGAGTGTACTAGGGTTCGGTGAAAAACTGTTTTTT.

This clonotype came up many times. The chain uses TRBV3-1 and TRBJ2-1; 9 bases agree with TRBD2. Trimming removed 4 bases from V and 5 bases from J; junction bases left unmatched: 3. The CDR3 covers 14 residues. CDR1 LGHDT and CDR2 YNNKEL come from the germline V gene (reference sequence). The CDR3 here is CASSLSGGNNEQFF. The DNA of the CDR3 is TGTGCCAGCAGCCTCAGCGGGGGGAACAATGAGCAGTTCTTC.

This clonotype is deemed medium-sized. V gene TRBV28 combines with J gene TRBJ2-7; D gene unclear. CDR1 MDHEN and CDR2 SYDVKM come from the germline V gene. The V and J ends lost 6 bases and 0 bases respectively, with 9 bases between them. The CDR3 is made up of 13 amino acids. CDR3 nucleotide sequence: TGTGCCAGCAGCACGGTCCCCTCCTACGAGCAGTACTTC. Its translation is CASSTVPSYEQYF.